This TCR beta chain was captured in a study of T cell repertoires in cytomegalovirus infection (dated by TCRdb to between 2018 and 2020). Study-level background: Donor HLA type was relevant to the analysis, because carriage of CMV infection together with the matching HLA type was indicated by public TCR beta signatures. Study-wide findings and limitations: Carriers of CMV infection plus the relevant HLA type were discriminated by the cumulative frequency of public TCR beta family members in the study cohort and in an independent roughly 350-donor cohort. The ex vivo response was dominated by HLA-C-restricted CMV-specific TCR beta clonotypes, which also provided the single most frequent clonotype in two of eight donors.

The germline V gene specifies SGHTA as CDR1 and FQGNSA as CDR2. From cysteine to phenylalanine, the CDR3 is 12 amino acids long. The sequence is cut down to CDR3 DNA, 36 bases in frame from base 1. V is clipped by 6 bases and J by 9 bases, and the sequence between their germline boundaries is 12 bases long. Reads for this sample came from an Illumina HiSeq 1500. The raw public reads went through TCRdb reprocessing: fastp at Q25, MiXCR clone calling, in-frame beta chains kept. Rows are combined by CDR3 protein, so each entry shows the most common genes and DNA. The sample contains roughly 320,000 distinct CDR3 sequences, approximately 8.9% of them found a single time. The ten largest clones represent around 2.4% of the sample. This clonotype was recorded many times. The antigen this receptor binds is unknown. No base quality information exists; no much larger clone differs at one position.

The sequenced sample was PBMCs. The TCR comes from a human donor in good health (CMV status not recorded). Some clones in this sample may be carry-over from other donors' samples. In this chain, TRBV7-2 is recombined with TRBJ1-5, with no confident D gene call. The nucleotide sequence is given as TGTGCCAGCAGTTTAACCTCCTTGCCCCAGCATTTT. Translated, it reads CASSLTSLPQHF.